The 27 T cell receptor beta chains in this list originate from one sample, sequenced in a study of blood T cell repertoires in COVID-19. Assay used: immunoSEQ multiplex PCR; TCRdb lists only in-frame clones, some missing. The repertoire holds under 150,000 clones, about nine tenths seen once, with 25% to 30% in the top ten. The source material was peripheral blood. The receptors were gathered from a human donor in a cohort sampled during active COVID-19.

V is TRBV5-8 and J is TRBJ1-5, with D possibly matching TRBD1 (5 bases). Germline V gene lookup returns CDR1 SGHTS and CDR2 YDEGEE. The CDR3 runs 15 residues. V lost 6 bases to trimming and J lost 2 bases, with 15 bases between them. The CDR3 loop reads CASIIGGVGNQPQHF. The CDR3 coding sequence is TGTGCCAGCATCATTGGGGGGGTCGGCAATCAGCCCCAGCATTTT. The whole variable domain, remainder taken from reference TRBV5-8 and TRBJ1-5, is EAGVTQSPTHLIKTRGQQATLRCSPISGHTSVYWYQQALGLGLQFLLWYDEGEERNRGNFPPRFSGRQFPNYSSELNVNALELEDSALYLCASIIGGVGNQPQHFGDGTRLSIL.

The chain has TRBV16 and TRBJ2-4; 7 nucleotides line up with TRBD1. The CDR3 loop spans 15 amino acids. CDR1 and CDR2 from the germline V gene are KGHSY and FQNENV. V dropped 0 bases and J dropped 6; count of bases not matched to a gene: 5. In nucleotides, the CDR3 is TGTGCCAGCAGCCAATCAGGGGGCTTCGGAAACATTCAGTACTTC. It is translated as CASSQSGGFGNIQYF.

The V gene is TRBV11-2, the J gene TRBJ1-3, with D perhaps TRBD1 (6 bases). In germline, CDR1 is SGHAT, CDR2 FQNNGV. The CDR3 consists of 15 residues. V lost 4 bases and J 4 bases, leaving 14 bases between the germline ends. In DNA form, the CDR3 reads TGTGCCAGCAGCTCAGAAGGGGGTTGGGGAAACACCATATATTTT. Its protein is CASSSEGGWGNTIYF.

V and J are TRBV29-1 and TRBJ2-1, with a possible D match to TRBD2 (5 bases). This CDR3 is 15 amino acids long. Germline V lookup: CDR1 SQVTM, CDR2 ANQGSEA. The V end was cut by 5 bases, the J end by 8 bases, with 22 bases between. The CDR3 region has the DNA TGCAGCGTTCTCCACCCCGCGGCTAGCAGACATGAGCAGTTCTTC. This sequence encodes CSVLHPAASRHEQFF.

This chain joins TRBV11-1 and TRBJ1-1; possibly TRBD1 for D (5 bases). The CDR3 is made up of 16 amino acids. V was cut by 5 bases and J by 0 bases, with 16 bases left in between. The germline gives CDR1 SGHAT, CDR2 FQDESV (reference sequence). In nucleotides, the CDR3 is TGTGCCAGCAGCCTACCCCGTGGGGGGTTGAACACTGAAGCTTTCTTT. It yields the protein CASSLPRGGLNTEAFF. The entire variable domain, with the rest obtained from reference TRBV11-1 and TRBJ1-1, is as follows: EAEVAQSPRYKITEKSQAVAFWCDPISGHATLYWYRQILGQGPELLVQFQDESVVDDSQLPKDRFSAERLKGVDSTLKIQPAELGDSAMYLCASSLPRGGLNTEAFFGQGTRLTVV.

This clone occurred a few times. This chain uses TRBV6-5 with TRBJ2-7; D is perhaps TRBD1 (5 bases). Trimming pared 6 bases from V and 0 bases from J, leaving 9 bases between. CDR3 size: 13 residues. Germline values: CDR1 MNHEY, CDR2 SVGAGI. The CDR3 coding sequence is TGTGCCAGCAGGACAGCGAGCTCCTACGAGCAGTACTTC. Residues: CASRTASSYEQYF.

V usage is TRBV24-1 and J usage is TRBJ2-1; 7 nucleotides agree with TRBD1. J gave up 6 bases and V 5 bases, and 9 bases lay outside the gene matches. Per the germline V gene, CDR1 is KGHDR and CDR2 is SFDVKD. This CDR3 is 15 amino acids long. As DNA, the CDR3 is TGTGCCACCAGTGGGCGACAGGGCAGAAGCAATGAGCAGTTCTTC. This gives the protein CATSGRQGRSNEQFF.

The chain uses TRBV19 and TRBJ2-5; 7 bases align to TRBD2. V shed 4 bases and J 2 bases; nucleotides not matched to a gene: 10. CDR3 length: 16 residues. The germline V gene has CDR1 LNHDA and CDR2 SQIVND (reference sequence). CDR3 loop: CASSNQGLHPQETQYF. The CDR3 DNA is TGTGCCAGTAGTAATCAGGGACTACACCCTCAAGAGACCCAGTACTTC.

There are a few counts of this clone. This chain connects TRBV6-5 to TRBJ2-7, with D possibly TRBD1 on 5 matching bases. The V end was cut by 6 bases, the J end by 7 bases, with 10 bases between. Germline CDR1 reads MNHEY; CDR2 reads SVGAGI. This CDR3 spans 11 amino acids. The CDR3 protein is CASRTRDEQYF. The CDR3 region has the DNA TGTGCCAGCAGGACCAGGGATGAGCAGTACTTC.

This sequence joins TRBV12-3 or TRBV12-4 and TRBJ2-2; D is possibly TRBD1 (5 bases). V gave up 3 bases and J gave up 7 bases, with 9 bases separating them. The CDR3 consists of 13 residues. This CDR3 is CASSFRQIGELFF. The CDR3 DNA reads TGTGCCAGCAGTTTTAGACAGATCGGGGAGCTGTTTTTT.

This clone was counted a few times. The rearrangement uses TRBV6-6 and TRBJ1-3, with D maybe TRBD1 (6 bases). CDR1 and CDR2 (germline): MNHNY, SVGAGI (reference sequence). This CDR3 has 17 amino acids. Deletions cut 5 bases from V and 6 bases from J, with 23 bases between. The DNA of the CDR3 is TGTGCCAGCAGTCCCCCTGGGGGACACTTCTCCCTAAACACCATATATTTT. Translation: CASSPPGGHFSLNTIYF.

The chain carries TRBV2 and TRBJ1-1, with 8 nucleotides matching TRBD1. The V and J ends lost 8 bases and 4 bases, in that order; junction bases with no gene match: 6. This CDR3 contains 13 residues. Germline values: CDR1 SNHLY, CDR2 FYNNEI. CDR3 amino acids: CASQTGVTTEAFF. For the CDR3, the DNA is TGTGCCAGCCAGACAGGGGTGACCACTGAAGCTTTCTTT.

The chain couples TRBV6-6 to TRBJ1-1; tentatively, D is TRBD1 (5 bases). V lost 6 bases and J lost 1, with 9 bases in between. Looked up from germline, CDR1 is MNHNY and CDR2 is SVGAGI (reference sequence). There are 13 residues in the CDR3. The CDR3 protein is CASRPQGNTEAFF. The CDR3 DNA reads TGTGCCAGCAGGCCTCAGGGGAACACTGAAGCTTTCTTT.

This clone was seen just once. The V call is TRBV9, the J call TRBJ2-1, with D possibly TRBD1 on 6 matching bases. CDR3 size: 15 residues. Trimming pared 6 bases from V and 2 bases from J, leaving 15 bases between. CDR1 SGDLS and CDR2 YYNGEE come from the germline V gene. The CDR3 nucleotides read TGTGCCAGCACCACGTGGGGACAAGCCTACAATGAGCAGTTCTTC. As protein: CASTTWGQAYNEQFF.

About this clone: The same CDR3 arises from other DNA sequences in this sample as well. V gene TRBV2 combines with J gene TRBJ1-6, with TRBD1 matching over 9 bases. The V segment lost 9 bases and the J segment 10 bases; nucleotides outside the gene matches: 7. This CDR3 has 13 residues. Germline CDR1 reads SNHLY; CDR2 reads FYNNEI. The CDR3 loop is CASLGQGNSPLHF. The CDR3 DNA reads TGTGCCAGTCTTGGACAGGGGAACTCACCCCTCCACTTT.

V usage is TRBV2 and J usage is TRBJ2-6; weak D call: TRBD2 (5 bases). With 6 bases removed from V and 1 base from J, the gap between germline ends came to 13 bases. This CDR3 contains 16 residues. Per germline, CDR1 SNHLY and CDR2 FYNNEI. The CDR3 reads CASRDWTGSGANVLTF. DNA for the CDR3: TGTGCCAGCAGAGACTGGACGGGGTCTGGGGCCAACGTCCTGACTTTC.

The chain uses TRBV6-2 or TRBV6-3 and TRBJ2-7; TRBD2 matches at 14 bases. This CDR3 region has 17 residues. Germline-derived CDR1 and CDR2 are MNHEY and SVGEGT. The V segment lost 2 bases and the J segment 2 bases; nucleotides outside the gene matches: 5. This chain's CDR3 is CASSYRGLAGGTYEQYF. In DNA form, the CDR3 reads TGTGCCAGCAGTTACAGAGGACTAGCGGGGGGCACCTACGAGCAGTACTTC.

The CDR3 DNA reads as TGTGCCAGCAGCCCGAGTGGGACAGGGCCATACGAGCAGTACTTC. Translation gives CASSPSGTGPYEQYF. The chain joins TRBV11-2 to TRBJ2-7; TRBD1 agrees at 9 bases. The CDR3 contains 15 residues. With 5 bases clipped from V and 4 bases from J, the junction kept 9 bases outside the gene matches. In germline, CDR1 is SGHAT, CDR2 FQNNGV.

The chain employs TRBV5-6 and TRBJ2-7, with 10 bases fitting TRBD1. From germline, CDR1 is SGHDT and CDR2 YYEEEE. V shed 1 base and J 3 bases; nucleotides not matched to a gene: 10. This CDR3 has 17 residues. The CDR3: CASSLISGTGAFYEQYF. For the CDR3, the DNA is TGTGCCAGCAGCTTGATCTCCGGGACAGGGGCCTTCTACGAGCAGTACTTC.

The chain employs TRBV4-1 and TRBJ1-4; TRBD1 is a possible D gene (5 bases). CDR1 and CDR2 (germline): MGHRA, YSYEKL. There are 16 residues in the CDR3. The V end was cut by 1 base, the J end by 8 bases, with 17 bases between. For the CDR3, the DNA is TGCGCCAGCAGCCAAGCCCCCAACGCCGGGGGAGAAAAACTGTTTTTT. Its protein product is CASSQAPNAGGEKLFF.

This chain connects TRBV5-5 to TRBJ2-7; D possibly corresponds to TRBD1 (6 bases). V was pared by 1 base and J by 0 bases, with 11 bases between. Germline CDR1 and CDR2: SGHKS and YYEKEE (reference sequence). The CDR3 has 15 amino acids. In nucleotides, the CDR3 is TGTGCCAGCAGCTTGCACCGGACAGCCTCCTACGAGCAGTACTTC. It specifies CASSLHRTASYEQYF. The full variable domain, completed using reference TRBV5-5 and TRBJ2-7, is DAGVTQSPTHLIKTRGQQVTLRCSPISGHKSVSWYQQVLGQGPQFIFQYYEKEERGRGNFPDRFSARQFPNYSSELNVNALLLGDSALYLCASSLHRTASYEQYFGPGTRLTVT.

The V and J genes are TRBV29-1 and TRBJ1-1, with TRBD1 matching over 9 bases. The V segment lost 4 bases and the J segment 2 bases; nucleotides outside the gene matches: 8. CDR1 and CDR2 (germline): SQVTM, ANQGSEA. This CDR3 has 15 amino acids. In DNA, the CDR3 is TGCAGCGTTGGAGCCCGACAGGGGGGAAACACTGAAGCTTTCTTT. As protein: CSVGARQGGNTEAFF. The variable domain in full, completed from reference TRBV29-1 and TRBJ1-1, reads SAVISQKPSRDICQRGTSLTIQCQVDSQVTMMFWYRQQPGQSLTLIATANQGSEATYESGFVIDKFPISRPNLTFSTLTVSNMSPEDSSIYLCSVGARQGGNTEAFFGQGTRLTVV.

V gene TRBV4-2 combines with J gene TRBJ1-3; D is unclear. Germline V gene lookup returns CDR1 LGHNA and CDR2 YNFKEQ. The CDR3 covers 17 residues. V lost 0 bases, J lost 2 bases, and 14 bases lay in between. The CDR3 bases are TGTGCCAGCAGCCAAGAGTTGGGGAGGTCGGCTGGAAACACCATATATTTT. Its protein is CASSQELGRSAGNTIYF.

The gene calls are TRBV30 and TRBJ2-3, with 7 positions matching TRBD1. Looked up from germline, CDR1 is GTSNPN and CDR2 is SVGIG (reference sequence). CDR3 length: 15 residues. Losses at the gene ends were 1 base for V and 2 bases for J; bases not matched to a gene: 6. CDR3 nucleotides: TGTGCCTGGAGTGACCCCAGGGGGTTCACAGATACGCAGTATTTT. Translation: CAWSDPRGFTDTQYF.

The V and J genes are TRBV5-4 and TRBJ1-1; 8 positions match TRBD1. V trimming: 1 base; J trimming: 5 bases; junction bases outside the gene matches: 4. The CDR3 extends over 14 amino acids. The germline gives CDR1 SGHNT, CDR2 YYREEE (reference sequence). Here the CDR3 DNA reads TGTGCCAGCAGCTTGAACACAGGGGGGACTGAAGCTTTCTTT. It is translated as CASSLNTGGTEAFF.

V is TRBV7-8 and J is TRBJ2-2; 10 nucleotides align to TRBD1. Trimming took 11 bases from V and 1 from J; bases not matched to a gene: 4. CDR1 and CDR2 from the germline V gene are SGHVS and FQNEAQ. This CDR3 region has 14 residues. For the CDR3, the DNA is TGTGCCGGAAGGGACAGGGGGAACACCGGGGAGCTGTTTTTT. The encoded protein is CAGRDRGNTGELFF. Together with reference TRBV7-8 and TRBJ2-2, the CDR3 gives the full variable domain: GAGVSQSPRYKVAKRGQDVALRCDPISGHVSLFWYQQALGQGPEFLTYFQNEAQLDKSGLPSDRFFAERPEGSVSTLKIQRTQQEDSAVYLCAGRDRGNTGELFFGEGSRLTVL.

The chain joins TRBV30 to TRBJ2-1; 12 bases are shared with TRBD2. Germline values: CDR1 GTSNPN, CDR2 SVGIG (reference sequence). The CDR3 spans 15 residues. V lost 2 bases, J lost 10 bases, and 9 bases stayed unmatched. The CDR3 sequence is CAWSSPGTSGFEQFF. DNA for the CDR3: TGTGCCTGGAGTAGCCCCGGGACTAGCGGGTTCGAGCAGTTCTTC.